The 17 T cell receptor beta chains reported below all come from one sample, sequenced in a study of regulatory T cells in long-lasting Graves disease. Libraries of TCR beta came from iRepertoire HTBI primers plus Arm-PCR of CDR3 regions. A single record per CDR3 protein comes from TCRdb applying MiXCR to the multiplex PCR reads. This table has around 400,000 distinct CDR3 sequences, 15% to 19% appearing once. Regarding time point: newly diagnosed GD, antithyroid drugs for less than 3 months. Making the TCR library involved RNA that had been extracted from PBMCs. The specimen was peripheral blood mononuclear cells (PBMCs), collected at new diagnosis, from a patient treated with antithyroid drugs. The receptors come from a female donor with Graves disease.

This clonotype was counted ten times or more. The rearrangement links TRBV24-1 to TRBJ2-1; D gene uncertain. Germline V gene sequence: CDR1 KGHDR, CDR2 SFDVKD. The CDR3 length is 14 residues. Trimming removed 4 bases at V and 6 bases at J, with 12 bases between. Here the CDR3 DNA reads TGTGCCACCAGTGACCCTGGACCCACCAATGAGCAGTTCTTC. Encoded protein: CATSDPGPTNEQFF.

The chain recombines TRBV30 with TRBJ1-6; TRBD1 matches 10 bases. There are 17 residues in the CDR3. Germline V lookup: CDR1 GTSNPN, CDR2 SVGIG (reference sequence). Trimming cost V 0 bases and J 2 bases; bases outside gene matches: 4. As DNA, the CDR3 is TGTGCCTGGAGTGTCCCGACAGGGGGCACCTATAATTCACCCCTCCACTTT. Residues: CAWSVPTGGTYNSPLHF.

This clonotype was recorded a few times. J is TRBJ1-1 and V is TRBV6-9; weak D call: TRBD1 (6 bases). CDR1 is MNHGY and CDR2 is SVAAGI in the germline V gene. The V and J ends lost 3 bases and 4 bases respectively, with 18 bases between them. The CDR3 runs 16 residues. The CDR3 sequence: CASSYSPDRLGTEAFF. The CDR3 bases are TGTGCCAGCAGTTACTCTCCGGACAGATTGGGCACTGAAGCTTTCTTT.

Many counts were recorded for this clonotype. The CDR3 DNA is TGCGCCAGCAGCTTCCAGGGCCAGCCCCAGCATTTT. This gives the protein CASSFQGQPQHF. This chain links TRBV5-1 with TRBJ1-5; perhaps TRBD1 as D (5 bases). Germline CDR1 is SGHRS and CDR2 is YFSETQ. The CDR3 totals 12 residues. Trimming shortened V by 2 bases and J by 7 bases, and 7 bases separated the two germline ends.

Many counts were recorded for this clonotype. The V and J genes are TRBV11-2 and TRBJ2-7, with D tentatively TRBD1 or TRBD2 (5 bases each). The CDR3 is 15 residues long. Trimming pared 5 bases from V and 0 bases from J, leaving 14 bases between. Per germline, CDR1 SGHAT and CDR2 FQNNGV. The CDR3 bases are TGTGCCAGCAGCCATTTGAAGGGGAGCTCCTACGAGCAGTACTTC. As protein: CASSHLKGSSYEQYF. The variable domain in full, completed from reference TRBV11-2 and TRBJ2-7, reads EAGVAQSPRYKIIEKRQSVAFWCNPISGHATLYWYQQILGQGPKLLIQFQNNGVVDDSQLPKDRFSAERLKGVDSTLKIQPAKLEDSAVYLCASSHLKGSSYEQYFGPGTRLTVT.

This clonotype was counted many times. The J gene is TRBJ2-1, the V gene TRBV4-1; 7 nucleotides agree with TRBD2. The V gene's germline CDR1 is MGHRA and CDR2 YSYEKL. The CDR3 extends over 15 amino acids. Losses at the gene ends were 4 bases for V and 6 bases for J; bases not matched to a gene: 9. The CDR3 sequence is CASSLGTTNGNEQFF. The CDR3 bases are TGCGCCAGCAGCCTGGGGACTACAAATGGCAATGAGCAGTTCTTC.

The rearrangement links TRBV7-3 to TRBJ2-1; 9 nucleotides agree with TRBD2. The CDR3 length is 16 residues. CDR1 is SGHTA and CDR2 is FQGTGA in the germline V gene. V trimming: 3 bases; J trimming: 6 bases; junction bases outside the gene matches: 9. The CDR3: CASSFSPGGGGNEQFF. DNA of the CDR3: TGTGCCAGCAGCTTCTCCCCCGGCGGGGGGGGCAATGAGCAGTTCTTC.

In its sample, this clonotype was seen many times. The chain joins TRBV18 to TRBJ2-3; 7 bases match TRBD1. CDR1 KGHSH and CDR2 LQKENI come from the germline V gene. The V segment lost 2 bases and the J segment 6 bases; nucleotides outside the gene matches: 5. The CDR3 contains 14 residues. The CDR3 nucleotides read TGTGCCAGCTCACCAGACAGGGCCAGGGATACGCAGTATTTT. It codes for CASSPDRARDTQYF.

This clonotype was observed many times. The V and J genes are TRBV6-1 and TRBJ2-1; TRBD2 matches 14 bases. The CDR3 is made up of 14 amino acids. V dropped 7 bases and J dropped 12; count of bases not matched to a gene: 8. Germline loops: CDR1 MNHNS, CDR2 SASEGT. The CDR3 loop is CASIGTSGGLGQFF. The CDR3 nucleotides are TGTGCCAGCATCGGGACTAGCGGGGGCCTGGGGCAGTTCTTC.

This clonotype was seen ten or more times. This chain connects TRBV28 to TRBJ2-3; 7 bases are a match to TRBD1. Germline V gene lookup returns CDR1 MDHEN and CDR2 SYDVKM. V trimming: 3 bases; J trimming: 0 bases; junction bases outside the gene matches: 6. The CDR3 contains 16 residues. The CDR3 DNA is TGTGCCAGCAGTTTGAACAGGGGACCCAGCACAGATACGCAGTATTTT. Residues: CASSLNRGPSTDTQYF.

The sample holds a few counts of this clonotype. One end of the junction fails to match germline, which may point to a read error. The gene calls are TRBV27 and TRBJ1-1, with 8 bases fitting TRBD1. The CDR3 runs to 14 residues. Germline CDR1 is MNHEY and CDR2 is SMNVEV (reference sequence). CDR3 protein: CASSQGALNTEASF. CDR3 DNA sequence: TGTGCCAGCAGTCAGGGGGCACTGAACACTGAAGCTTCCTTT.

The CDR3 DNA follows: TGTGCCAGCAGCTTTAGTTTGGGCGAGACCCAGTACTTC. Translating it yields CASSFSLGETQYF. The chain carries TRBV7-2 and TRBJ2-5; D is uncertain. CDR1 and CDR2 (germline): SGHTA, FQGNSA. The CDR3 totals 13 residues. V lost 3 bases, J lost 5 bases, and 10 bases lay in between.

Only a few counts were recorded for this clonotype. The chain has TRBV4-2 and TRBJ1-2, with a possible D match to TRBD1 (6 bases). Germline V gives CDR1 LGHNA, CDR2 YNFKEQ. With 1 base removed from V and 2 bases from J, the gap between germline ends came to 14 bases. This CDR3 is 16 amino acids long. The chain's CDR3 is CASSQGAGEFNYGYTF. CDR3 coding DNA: TGTGCCAGCAGCCAAGGGGCAGGGGAATTCAACTATGGCTACACCTTC.

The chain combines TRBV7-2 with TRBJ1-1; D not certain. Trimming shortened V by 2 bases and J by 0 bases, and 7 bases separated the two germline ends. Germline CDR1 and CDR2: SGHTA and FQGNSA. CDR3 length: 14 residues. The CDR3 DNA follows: TGTGCCAGCAGCTTATCGATGTTGAACACTGAAGCTTTCTTT. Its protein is CASSLSMLNTEAFF.

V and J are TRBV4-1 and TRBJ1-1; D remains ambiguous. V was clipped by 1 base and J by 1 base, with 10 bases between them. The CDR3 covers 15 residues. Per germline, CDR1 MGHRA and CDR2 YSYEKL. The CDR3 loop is CASSQVDGSNTEAFF. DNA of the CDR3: TGCGCCAGCAGCCAAGTCGACGGGTCGAACACTGAAGCTTTCTTT.

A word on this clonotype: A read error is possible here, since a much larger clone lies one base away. The CDR3 protein is CACSPRTFTGTEAFF. DNA for the CDR3: TGTGCCTGCAGCCCTAGGACCTTTACGGGAACTGAAGCTTTCTTT. The chain joins TRBV7-2 to TRBJ1-1; the D is unclear. There are 15 residues in the CDR3. The germline V gene has CDR1 SGHTA and CDR2 FQGNSA.

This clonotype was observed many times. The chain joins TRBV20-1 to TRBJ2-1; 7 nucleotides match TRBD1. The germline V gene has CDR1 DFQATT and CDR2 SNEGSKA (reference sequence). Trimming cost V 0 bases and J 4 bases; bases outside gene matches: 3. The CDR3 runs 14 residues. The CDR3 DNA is TGCAGTGCTAGAGATGGGACAGCGTACAATGAGCAGTTCTTC. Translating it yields CSARDGTAYNEQFF.